The 10 T cell receptor beta chains below were found in one sample sequenced in a study of a mutant IDH1 vaccine in newly diagnosed glioma. Regarding time point: week 23, last vaccination. One vaccine dose held 300 ug of mutant IDH1 20-mer peptide and came with topical imiquimod. Only in-frame clones appear in the TCRdb table, and some are missing; sequencing was by immunoSEQ multiplex PCR. The top ten hold around a sixth of the sample, which has roughly 30,000 clones, around 80% seen once. These receptors' antigens are unknown. The source material was PBMCs, sampled from a glioma patient whose treatment included an IDH1 peptide vaccine. The receptors derive from a woman in her 30s with glioma.

The rearrangement links TRBV5-1 to TRBJ2-1, with D unresolved. The V end was cut by 0 bases, the J end by 8 bases, with 15 bases between. The CDR3 is 15 residues long. CDR1 is SGHRS and CDR2 is YFSETQ in the germline V gene. The CDR3 here is CASSLGASLLDEQFF. DNA for the CDR3: TGCGCCAGCAGCTTGGGGGCTAGTCTCTTGGATGAGCAGTTCTTC.

The rearrangement joins TRBV5-6 to TRBJ1-1, with 8 bases matching TRBD1. The V gene's germline CDR1 is SGHDT and CDR2 YYEEEE. V trimming: 0 bases; J trimming: 7 bases; junction bases outside the gene matches: 8. The CDR3 totals 15 residues. CDR3 DNA: TGTGCCAGCAGCTTGGTAGGGGCAGGGGGCAGTGAAGCTTTCTTT. This gives the protein CASSLVGAGGSEAFF.

The V call is TRBV9, the J call TRBJ2-3, with 11 bases lining up with TRBD2. This CDR3 has 15 amino acids. The ends lost 3 bases at V and 3 bases at J; junction bases unmatched: 3. Germline V gene sequence: CDR1 SGDLS, CDR2 YYNGEE. The CDR3 loop is CASSAGLAVTDTQYF. CDR3 DNA sequence: TGTGCCAGCAGCGCGGGACTAGCGGTAACAGATACGCAGTATTTT.

V is TRBV5-6 and J is TRBJ1-2, with 11 bases matching TRBD1. Per germline, CDR1 SGHDT and CDR2 YYEEEE. The CDR3 has 16 amino acids. Trimming cost V 5 bases and J 0 bases; bases outside gene matches: 6. The CDR3 loop is CASREWTGGANYGYTF. The CDR3 DNA follows: TGTGCCAGCAGGGAATGGACAGGGGGCGCTAACTATGGCTACACCTTC.

This clone showed up just once. This chain connects TRBV2 to TRBJ1-5; the D gene is possibly TRBD1 (5 bases). CDR1 is SNHLY and CDR2 is FYNNEI in the germline V gene. The CDR3 sequence is 13 residues long. Trimming took off 6 bases at V and 5 bases at J, with 11 bases between the two ends. The CDR3 sequence: CASRGDGYQPQHF. The CDR3 DNA reads as TGTGCCAGCAGAGGGGACGGTTATCAGCCCCAGCATTTT. Using reference TRBV2 and TRBJ1-5 for the parts outside the CDR3, the full variable domain is EPEVTQTPSHQVTQMGQEVILRCVPISNHLYFYWYRQILGQKVEFLVSFYNNEISEKSEIFDDQFSVERPDGSNFTLKIRSTKLEDSAMYFCASRGDGYQPQHFGDGTRLSIL.

In its sample, this clone was seen once. V usage is TRBV5-1 and J usage is TRBJ2-5; 10 bases match TRBD2. This CDR3 region has 15 residues. Germline CDR1 reads SGHRS; CDR2 reads YFSETQ. Trimming at V came to 4 bases and at J to 0 bases, leaving 3 bases not matched to a gene. The CDR3 region is CASSRSGGDQETQYF. DNA for the CDR3: TGCGCCAGCAGCCGCAGCGGGGGGGACCAAGAGACCCAGTACTTC.

The V gene is TRBV5-1, the J gene TRBJ2-5, with TRBD2 matching over 10 bases. CDR1 is SGHRS, CDR2 YFSETQ, per germline. CDR3 length: 17 residues. V dropped 0 bases and J dropped 7; count of bases not matched to a gene: 12. For the CDR3, the DNA is TGCGCCAGCAGCTTGGACCCAGCGGGGGGGCTAACTCGGACCCAGTACTTC. It is translated as CASSLDPAGGLTRTQYF.

The chain employs TRBV7-9 and TRBJ2-5; perhaps TRBD1 as D (5 bases). Between the trimmed V and J ends, which lost 4 bases and 2 bases, there was a span of 17 bases. Germline V gives CDR1 SEHNR, CDR2 FQNEAQ (reference sequence). The CDR3 covers 16 residues. The DNA of the CDR3 is TGTGCCAGCAGCTACACCCCTCCGACAGTACAAGAGACCCAGTACTTC. Encoded protein: CASSYTPPTVQETQYF.

The V gene is TRBV30, the J gene TRBJ1-2; 7 bases map to TRBD1. This CDR3 is 14 amino acids long. V shed 0 bases, J shed 4 bases, and the junction held 5 bases outside the gene matches. From germline, CDR1 is GTSNPN and CDR2 SVGIG (reference sequence). The CDR3 DNA reads TGTGCCTGGAGTGTAGCTGCAGGGGGCTATGGCTACACCTTC. Its translation is CAWSVAAGGYGYTF.

The chain has TRBV6-1 and TRBJ2-7, with TRBD2 matching over 10 bases. V was pared by 7 bases and J by 3 bases, with 3 bases of the junction left unmatched. The length of the CDR3 is 13 residues. Germline V gene sequence: CDR1 MNHNS, CDR2 SASEGT. In nucleotides, the CDR3 is TGTGCCAGCAACAGCGGGGGGGACTACGAGCAGTACTTC. Translating gives CASNSGGDYEQYF.